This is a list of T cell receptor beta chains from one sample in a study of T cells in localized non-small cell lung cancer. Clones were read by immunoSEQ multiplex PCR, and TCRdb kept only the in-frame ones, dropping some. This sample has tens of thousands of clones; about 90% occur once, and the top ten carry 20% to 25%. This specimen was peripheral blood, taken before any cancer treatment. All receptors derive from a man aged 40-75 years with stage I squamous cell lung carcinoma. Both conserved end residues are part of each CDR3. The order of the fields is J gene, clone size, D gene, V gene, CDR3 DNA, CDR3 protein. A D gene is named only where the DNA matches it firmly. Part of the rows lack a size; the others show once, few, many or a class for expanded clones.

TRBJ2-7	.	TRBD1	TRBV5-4	TGTGCCAGCAGGTCCGGGACAGACTCCTACGAGCAGTACTTC	CASRSGTDSYEQYF
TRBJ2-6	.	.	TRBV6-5	TGTGCCAGCAGTTACGGGGCGTCTGGGGCCAACGTCCTGACTTTC	CASSYGASGANVLTF
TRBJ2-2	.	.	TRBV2	TGTGCCAGCAAAAGGGACGCGAACACCGGGGAGCTGTTTTTT	CASKRDANTGELFF
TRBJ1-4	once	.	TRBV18	TGTGCCAGCTCACCTAGACAGGAGGAACTGTTTTTT	CASSPRQEELFF
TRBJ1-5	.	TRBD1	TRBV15	TGTGCCACCAGCCCCGGGACAGGGGACGCGCCCCAGCATTTT	CATSPGTGDAPQHF
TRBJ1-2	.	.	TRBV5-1	TGCGCCAGCAGCGACGGGGTGGATAACCTGGGTGGCTACACCTTC	CASSDGVDNLGGYTF
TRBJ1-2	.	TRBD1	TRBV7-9	TGTGCCAGCAGCGATAGTACAGGGGGCGCATACGGCTACACCTTC	CASSDSTGGAYGYTF
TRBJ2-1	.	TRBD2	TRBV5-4	TGTGCCAGCAGCTTTGCTAGCGGCACCTACAATGAGCAGTTCTTC	CASSFASGTYNEQFF
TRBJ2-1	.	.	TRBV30	TGTGCCTGGAGGACTGGCCAGAGCTCCTACAATGAGCAGTTCTTC	CAWRTGQSSYNEQFF
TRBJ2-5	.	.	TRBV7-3	TGTGCCAGCAGCCCGGGAGAGCTGGAGACCCAGTACTTC	CASSPGELETQYF
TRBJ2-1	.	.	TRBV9	TGTGCCAGCAGCGTAACCGGTGCTTTACCAAACAATGAGCAGTTCTTC	CASSVTGALPNNEQFF
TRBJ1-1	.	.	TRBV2	TGTGCCAGCAGTCCCCCAGGGCTGGGGAACACTGAAGCTTTCTTT	CASSPPGLGNTEAFF
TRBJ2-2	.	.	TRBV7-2	TGTGCCAGCAGCTTAGCCGGGGCGGTCAACACCGGGGAGCTGTTTTTT	CASSLAGAVNTGELFF
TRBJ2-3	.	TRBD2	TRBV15	TGTGCCACCAGCACCCGACTAGCGGGAGGTACAGATACGCAGTATTTT	CATSTRLAGGTDTQYF
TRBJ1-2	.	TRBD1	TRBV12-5	TGTGCTAGTGGACCCTCCGGCAAGTCGAGGGGGCCGCGCGGCTATGGCTACACCTTC	CASGPSGKSRGPRGYGYTF
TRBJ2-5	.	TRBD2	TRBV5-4	TGTGCCAGCAGCTTGGGCCTAGCGGGGCCGTACCAAGAGACCCAGTACTTC	CASSLGLAGPYQETQYF
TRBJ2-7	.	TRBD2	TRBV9	TGTGCCAGCAGCGCGGGGACTAGCGGGACCTACGAGCAGTACTTC	CASSAGTSGTYEQYF
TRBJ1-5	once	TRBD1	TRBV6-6	TGTGCCAGCAGAGGACAGGGAAGAAATAGCAATCAGCCCCAGCATTTT	CASRGQGRNSNQPQHF
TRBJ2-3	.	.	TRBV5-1	TGCGCCAGCAGAGAATTTTCAGATACGCAGTATTTT	CASREFSDTQYF
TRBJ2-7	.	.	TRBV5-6	TGTGCCAGCAGCTTGGTTCGAGGACTCCACGAGCAGTACTTC	CASSLVRGLHEQYF
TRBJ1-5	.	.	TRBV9	TGTGCCAGCAGCGTTGGGGCCGGGCTTCAGCCCCAGCATTTT	CASSVGAGLQPQHF
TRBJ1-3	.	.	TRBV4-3	TGCGCCAGCAGCCAAGATCAGGGTCCTGGAAACACCATATATTTT	CASSQDQGPGNTIYF
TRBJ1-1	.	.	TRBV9	TGTGCCAGCAGCGTAGTGACTGGGAGTCCCACTGAAGCTTTCTTT	CASSVVTGSPTEAFF
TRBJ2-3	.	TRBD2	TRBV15	TGTGCCACCAGCAGACGACTAGCGGGGGGCACAGATACGCAGTATTTT	CATSRRLAGGTDTQYF
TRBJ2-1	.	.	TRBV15	TGTGCCACCAGCAGAGTCCTTAGCCAGCAGCAGTTCTTC	CATSRVLSQQQFF
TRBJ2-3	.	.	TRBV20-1	TGCAGTCCGGGAGTGACAGATACGCAGTATTTT	CSPGVTDTQYF
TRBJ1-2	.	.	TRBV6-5	TGTGCCAGCACGGGTGCCCAACGAGCGGGGGGCTACACCTTC	CASTGAQRAGGYTF
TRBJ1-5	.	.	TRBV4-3	TGCGCCAGCAGCCAAGATGGGGGGAGGGATCAGCCCCAGCATTTT	CASSQDGGRDQPQHF
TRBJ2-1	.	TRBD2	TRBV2	TGTGCCAGCGGGCTAGCGGGAGACCGGAATGAGCAGTTCTTC	CASGLAGDRNEQFF
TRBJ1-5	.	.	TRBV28	TGTGCCAGCAGTTTAACGCGCTATCAGCCCCAGCATTTT	CASSLTRYQPQHF
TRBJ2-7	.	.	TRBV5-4	TGTGCCAGCAGCTTGCACCCTACTAGCTCAACCACCTACGAGCAGTACTTC	CASSLHPTSSTTYEQYF
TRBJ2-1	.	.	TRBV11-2	TGTGCCAGCAGCTCTAGGATAGGGGGCGGGGCGGGTGAGCAGTTCTTC	CASSSRIGGGAGEQFF
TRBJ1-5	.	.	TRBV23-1	TGCGCCAGCAGTCAATCTAAAGGGGCGGTTTTCAATCAGCCCCAGCATTTT	CASSQSKGAVFNQPQHF
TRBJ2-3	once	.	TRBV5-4	TGTGCCAGCAGCTTACTGGACATCGGAACCACAGATACGCAGTATTTT	CASSLLDIGTTDTQYF
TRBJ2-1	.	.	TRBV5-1	TGCGCCAGCAGCTTGTCGGGGATCCACAATGAGCAGTTCTTC	CASSLSGIHNEQFF
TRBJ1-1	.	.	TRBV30	TGTGCCTGGAGTCCAGGGAACACTGAAGCTTTCTTT	CAWSPGNTEAFF
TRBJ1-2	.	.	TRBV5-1	TGCGCCAGCAGCTTGGTTCAGGGCGTCAACTATGGCTACACCTTC	CASSLVQGVNYGYTF